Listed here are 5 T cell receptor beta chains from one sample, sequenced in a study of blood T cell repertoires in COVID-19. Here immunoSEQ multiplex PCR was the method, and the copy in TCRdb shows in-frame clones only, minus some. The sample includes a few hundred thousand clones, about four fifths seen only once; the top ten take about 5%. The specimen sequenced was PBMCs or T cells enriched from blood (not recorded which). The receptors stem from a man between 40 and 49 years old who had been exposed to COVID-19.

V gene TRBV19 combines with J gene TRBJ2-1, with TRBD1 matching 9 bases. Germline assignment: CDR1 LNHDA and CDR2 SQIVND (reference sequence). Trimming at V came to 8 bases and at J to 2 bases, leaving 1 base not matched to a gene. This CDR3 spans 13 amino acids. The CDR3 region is CASGTGTYNEQFF. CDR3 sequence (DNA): TGTGCCAGTGGGACAGGGACCTACAATGAGCAGTTCTTC.

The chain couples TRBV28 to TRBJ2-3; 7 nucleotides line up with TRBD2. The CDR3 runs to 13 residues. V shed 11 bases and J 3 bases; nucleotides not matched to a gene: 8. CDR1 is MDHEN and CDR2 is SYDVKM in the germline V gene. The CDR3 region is CALRGRVTDTQYF. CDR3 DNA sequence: TGTGCCCTCCGAGGGAGGGTGACAGATACGCAGTATTTT.

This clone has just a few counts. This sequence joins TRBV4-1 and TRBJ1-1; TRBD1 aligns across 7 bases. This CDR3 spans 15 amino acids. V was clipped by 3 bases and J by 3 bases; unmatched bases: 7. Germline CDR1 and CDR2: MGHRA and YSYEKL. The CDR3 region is CASSQMTGWDTEAFF. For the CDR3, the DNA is TGCGCCAGCAGCCAGATGACAGGGTGGGACACTGAAGCTTTCTTT.

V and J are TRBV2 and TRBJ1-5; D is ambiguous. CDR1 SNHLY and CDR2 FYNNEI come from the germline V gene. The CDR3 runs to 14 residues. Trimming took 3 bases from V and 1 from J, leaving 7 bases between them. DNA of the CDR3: TGTGCCAGCAGTGACCAACAAAGCAATCAGCCCCAGCATTTT. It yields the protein CASSDQQSNQPQHF.

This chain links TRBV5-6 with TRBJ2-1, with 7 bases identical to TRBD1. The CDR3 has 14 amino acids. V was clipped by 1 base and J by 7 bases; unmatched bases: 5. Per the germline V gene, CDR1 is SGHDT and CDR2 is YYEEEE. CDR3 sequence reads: CASSLPTGVNEQFF. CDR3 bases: TGTGCCAGCAGCTTGCCCACAGGGGTGAATGAGCAGTTCTTC.